Here is one T cell receptor beta chain with its context. Looked up from germline, CDR1 is LGHNA and CDR2 is YSLEER. This CDR3 contains 16 residues. V dropped 0 bases and J dropped 0 bases, with 11 bases sitting between them. The data derive from a study of cytomegalovirus exposure and HLA in healthy donors. Study in general: The approximately 110 validation repertoires used a platform that matched the one used for the approximately 690 first-cohort repertoires, as a later analysis reported.

Assay used: immunoSEQ multiplex PCR; TCRdb lists only in-frame clones, some missing. Among some 170,000 clones listed, roughly 90% were seen once. This clonotype was obtained from a woman aged 30 to 39 in good health and CMV-seronegative. The specimen was PBMCs. The chain recombines TRBV4-3 with TRBJ1-1; no clear D. The DNA for the CDR3 is TGCGCCAGCAGCCAAGATCCGGTCGGCGTGAACACTGAAGCTTTCTTT. It translates to CASSQDPVGVNTEAFF.